The 14 T cell receptor beta chains presented below share a single source sample, sequenced in a study of T-cell memory formation after mild COVID-19. In TCRdb, the 5' RACE reads were re-called with MiXCR into one record per CDR3 protein. The table has about 190,000 distinct CDR3 sequences, roughly a tenth seen once. Material for sequencing was PBMCs or a T cell subset sorted from them (not recorded which). These receptors were obtained from a man between 18 and 29 years old who had mild COVID-19 (a few samples of this study predate the infection). Cell type and time point are not known.

This clonotype was observed a few times. The chain joins TRBV24-1 to TRBJ2-7, with D maybe TRBD1 (6 bases). CDR3 length equals 16 residues. Trimming removed 12 bases at V and 9 bases at J, with 32 bases between. Germline loops: CDR1 KGHDR, CDR2 SFDVKD. CDR3 amino acids: CAAPVGKTGTPARQYF. Written as DNA, the CDR3 is TGTGCCGCACCGGTCGGCAAAACCGGGACACCAGCGCGGCAGTACTTC.

This clonotype appeared a few times. This chain uses TRBV7-2 with TRBJ1-1, with D perhaps TRBD1 (6 bases). With 5 bases removed from V and 11 bases from J, the gap between germline ends came to 21 bases. The CDR3 covers 14 residues. Germline V gives CDR1 SGHTA, CDR2 FQGNSA. The CDR3 sequence: CASSAIPQGYAAFF. CDR3 sequence (DNA): TGTGCCAGCAGCGCTATTCCTCAGGGGTACGCGGCTTTCTTT.

The chain combines TRBV11-2 with TRBJ2-1; D is ambiguous. Per the germline V gene, CDR1 is SGHAT and CDR2 is FQNNGV. The CDR3 runs 17 residues. Trimming stripped 6 bases from V and 0 bases from J, with 18 bases between. In DNA form, the CDR3 reads TGTGCCAGCAGTCAAGAACCCGCCCTTAGCTCCTACAATGAGCAGTTCTTC. Amino acid sequence: CASSQEPALSSYNEQFF.

This clonotype was detected ten times or more. The rearrangement links TRBV5-1 to TRBJ2-1; D might be TRBD2 (5 bases). The CDR3 extends over 13 amino acids. V was clipped by 1 base and J by 6 bases, with 8 bases between them. CDR1 is SGHRS and CDR2 is YFSETQ in the germline V gene. CDR3 protein: CASSLTSSNEQFF. The CDR3 nucleotides are TGCGCCAGCAGCTTGACTAGTAGCAATGAGCAGTTCTTC. The full variable domain, completed using reference TRBV5-1 and TRBJ2-1, is KAGVTQTPRYLIKTRGQQVTLSCSPISGHRSVSWYQQTPGQGLQFLFEYFSETQRNKGNFPGRFSGRQFSNSRSEMNVSTLELGDSALYLCASSLTSSNEQFFGPGTRLTVL.

This clonotype has at least ten counts. The genes are TRBV24-1 and TRBJ2-5; a weak D match, TRBD2 (5 bases). CDR1 KGHDR and CDR2 SFDVKD come from the germline V gene. Trimming pared 7 bases from V and 5 bases from J, leaving 7 bases between. The CDR3 length is 11 residues. CDR3 nucleotide sequence: TGTGCCACCAGCGAGCGGGAGACCCAGTACTTC. Translating it yields CATSERETQYF.

CDR3 nucleotide sequence: TGTGCCAGCAGTTACAGTCCCCCCTACGAGCAGTACGTC. Its protein is CASSYSPPYEQYV. The chain has TRBV6-1 and TRBJ2-7; D is unresolved. CDR1 is MNHNS and CDR2 is SASEGT in the germline V gene. The CDR3 covers 13 residues. With 5 bases removed from V and 2 bases from J, the gap between germline ends came to 10 bases.

The chain carries TRBV4-2 and TRBJ1-3; tentatively, D is TRBD1 (5 bases). Germline loops: CDR1 LGHNA, CDR2 YNFKEQ. CDR3 length: 16 residues. Trimming removed 4 bases from V and 7 bases from J, with 20 bases in between. The CDR3 region has the DNA TGTGCCAGCAGCCCTTCGTCGCGGCAGGGTGGTAACACCATATATTTT. It encodes CASSPSSRQGGNTIYF.

This clonotype has just a few counts. This sequence joins TRBV7-6 and TRBJ2-5; 8 bases match TRBD2. The CDR3 loop spans 14 amino acids. V shed 5 bases, J shed 5 bases, and the junction held 7 bases outside the gene matches. CDR1 and CDR2 from the germline V gene are SGHVS and FNYEAQ. CDR3 in amino acids: CASSLGGALETQYF. For the CDR3, the DNA is TGTGCCAGCAGCCTCGGGGGGGCGCTGGAGACCCAGTACTTC.

This clonotype was counted between two and nine times. This chain connects TRBV9 to TRBJ2-1; D is unresolved. Trimming shortened V by 3 bases and J by 8 bases, and 12 bases separated the two germline ends. Germline V gene data show CDR1 as SGDLS and CDR2 as YYNGEE. CDR3 length equals 13 residues. CDR3: CASSDGPRDEQFF. The CDR3 DNA reads TGTGCCAGCAGCGATGGACCCCGGGATGAGCAGTTCTTC. Filled out from reference TRBV9 and TRBJ2-1, the complete variable domain reads DSGVTQTPKHLITATGQRVTLRCSPRSGDLSVYWYQQSLDQGLQFLIQYYNGEERAKGNILERFSAQQFPDLHSELNLSSLELGDSALYFCASSDGPRDEQFFGPGTRLTVL.

There are a few counts of this clonotype. This rearrangement joins TRBV20-1 to TRBJ2-1; TRBD1 matches 8 bases. The CDR3 is 12 amino acids. The trim removed 3 bases at V and 10 bases at J, leaving 5 bases unmatched. The germline gives CDR1 DFQATT, CDR2 SNEGSKA (reference sequence). CDR3 sequence (DNA): TGCAGTGCTAGCCCCGGGACAGGAGAGCAGTTCTTC. Translated: CSASPGTGEQFF.

This clonotype was detected a few times. The gene calls are TRBV6-4 and TRBJ2-1, with TRBD2 identical over 15 bases. Per the germline V gene, CDR1 is MRHNA and CDR2 is SNTAGT. CDR3 length equals 15 residues. The V gene end was trimmed by 6 bases and the J gene end by 9 bases; junction bases not matched to a gene: 6. CDR3 nucleotide sequence: TGTGCCAGCAGGGGACTAGCGGGGGGTATCGGTGAGCAGTTCTTC. Amino acids: CASRGLAGGIGEQFF.

This clonotype was seen more than once but under ten times. The chain carries TRBV4-2 and TRBJ2-3, with D perhaps given as TRBD1 or TRBD2 (6 bases each). Trimming took 2 bases from V and 0 from J, leaving 15 bases between them. The length of the CDR3 is 17 residues. The V gene's germline CDR1 is LGHNA and CDR2 YNFKEQ. CDR3 nucleotide sequence: TGTGCCAGCAGCCAATCGGGAAGGGGGGCGAGCACAGATACGCAGTATTTT. It encodes CASSQSGRGASTDTQYF.

Many counts were recorded for this clonotype. The chain links TRBV4-1 to TRBJ2-5; possible D gene TRBD2, 5 bases. V was trimmed by 1 base and J by 5 bases, leaving 8 bases between them. In germline, CDR1 is MGHRA, CDR2 YSYEKL. The CDR3 runs 13 residues. CDR3 bases: TGCGCCAGCAGCCAAGTACGAGGGGAGACCCAGTACTTC. It encodes CASSQVRGETQYF.

This clonotype occurred a few times. The chain employs TRBV20-1 and TRBJ1-5; 7 bases agree with TRBD1. CDR1 is DFQATT, CDR2 SNEGSKA, per germline (reference sequence). Trimming removed 2 bases from V and 7 bases from J; junction bases left unmatched: 2. The CDR3 is 12 residues long. The CDR3, as DNA: TGCAGTGCTAGACCGACAGGGCAGCCCCAGCATTTT. Protein product: CSARPTGQPQHF.